One TCR beta chain is described in this entry. Assay used: immunoSEQ multiplex PCR; TCRdb lists only in-frame clones, some missing. This repertoire shows some 120,000 clones, around 87% found once; its top ten account for more than 6.5%. This sample was included in a study of control samples from healthy donors and cancer patients. Germline assignment: CDR1 SGHTA and CDR2 FQGNSA. With 1 base removed from V and 5 bases from J, the gap between germline ends came to 11 bases. There are 14 residues in the CDR3. The chain is built from TRBV7-2 and TRBJ2-5, with D possibly called TRBD1 or TRBD2 (5 bases each). Source material: blood. The TCR was taken from a man aged 40-49 years in good health. DNA of the CDR3: TGTGCCAGCAGCTTAGTGGGGGTAGGGGAGACCCAGTACTTC. This codes for CASSLVGVGETQYF. Together with reference TRBV7-2 and TRBJ2-5, the CDR3 gives the full variable domain: GAGVSQSPSNKVTEKGKDVELRCDPISGHTALYWYRQSLGQGLEFLIYFQGNSAPDKSGLPSDRFSAERTGGSVSTLTIQRTQQEDSAVYLCASSLVGVGETQYFGPGTRLLVL.